This T cell receptor beta chain originates from a study of post-analysis software for immune sequencing data. Study summary: Disease trajectories encompassed relapsing-remitting, secondary progressive and progressive-relapsing multiple sclerosis. Findings of the study overall: For normalized Chao1 diversity, multiple sclerosis patients scored significantly lower than controls did. When patients were compared with controls, a handful of TRBV segments were more frequent, TRBV5-6, TRBV5-1 and TRBV20-1 among them.

The authors incorporated unique molecular identifiers into the TCR beta cDNA libraries. A population of roughly 0.9 to 11 million T cells gave rise to about half a million cDNA molecules. TCRdb reprocessed the PCR reads via MiXCR and lists one record per CDR3 protein. The sample lists hundreds of thousands of distinct CDR3 sequences, about 57% seen once, with around 4.5% in the top ten. The CDR3 loop spans 15 amino acids. V was clipped by 1 base and J by 4 bases, with 11 bases between them. This clonotype was counted a few times. The target antigen is unknown. The sequenced sample was blood. This TCR came from a girl between 10 and 17 years old with multiple sclerosis. The J gene is TRBJ1-5, the V gene TRBV12-3 or TRBV12-4; D gene ambiguous. The CDR3 spells CASSLGSSVNQPQHF. The CDR3 region has the DNA TGTGCCAGCAGTTTAGGAAGTAGCGTAAATCAGCCCCAGCATTTT.